The T cell receptor (beta chain) described here comes from a study of T cell responses to AZD1222 COVID-19 vaccine. Overall study findings and caveats: There were mostly white British donors and more females than males, and clonal diversity was possibly underestimated. Baseline testing showed seropositivity in only six AZD1222 recipients.

In regard to this clone: The antigen is undetermined.

Clones were sequenced by immunoSEQ multiplex PCR, and TCRdb holds only the in-frame ones, with some missing. Here the sample spans about 120,000 clones, about 89% being singletons. Trimming left V 0 bases short and J 3 bases short, with 11 bases between. The CDR3 is made up of 15 amino acids. Germline V gene lookup returns CDR1 SGHTA and CDR2 FQGNSA. The sequencing used peripheral blood, collected on day 0 of AZD1222 vaccination. The rearrangement uses TRBV7-2 and TRBJ1-2; the D gene is possibly TRBD1 (6 bases). The sequence was collected from an adult in good health. The CDR3 here is CASSLAGGEYYGYTF. Here the CDR3 DNA reads TGTGCCAGCAGCTTAGCAGGGGGTGAATACTATGGCTACACCTTC. Full variable domain (missing parts from reference TRBV7-2 and TRBJ1-2): GAGVSQSPSNKVTEKGKDVELRCDPISGHTALYWYRQSLGQGLEFLIYFQGNSAPDKSGLPSDRFSAERTGGSVSTLTIQRTQQEDSAVYLCASSLAGGEYYGYTFGSGTRLTVV.